The following is a T cell receptor beta chain sequence with its context. This specimen belongs to a study of shared clonotypes between healthy human individuals. CD45RO-negative CD8 cells positively selected for CCR7 made up the naive population, which excluded terminally differentiated effector memory CD45RA+ cells. The table came from immunoSEQ multiplex PCR; TCRdb's copy has only in-frame clones and leaves some out. This table has about 2.1 million clones, around 93% appearing once. This CDR3 spans 12 amino acids. Per germline, CDR1 MDHEN and CDR2 SYDVKM. Trimming took off 2 bases at V and 9 bases at J, with 10 bases between the two ends.

The source is a young man in good health. Some clones in this sample may be carry-over from other donors' samples. Sequencing was performed on naive CD8+ T cells from PBMCs. V gene TRBV28 combines with J gene TRBJ1-1, with a weak D call TRBD1 (5 bases). The CDR3 coding sequence is TGTGCCAGCAGTTTACCAGGGTTTAAAGCTTTCTTT. It codes for CASSLPGFKAFF. Together with reference TRBV28 and TRBJ1-1, the CDR3 gives the full variable domain: DVKVTQSSRYLVKRTGEKVFLECVQDMDHENMFWYRQDPGLGLRLIYFSYDVKMKEKGDIPEGYSVSREKKERFSLILESASTNQTSMYLCASSLPGFKAFFGQGTRLTVV.